These T cell receptor beta chains were read from a single sample in a study of OX40 agonist ivuxolimab in advanced cancers. Clones were sequenced by immunoSEQ multiplex PCR, and TCRdb holds only the in-frame ones, with some missing. The sample carries about 46,000 clones, about nine tenths recorded once. The input for sequencing was CD4+ or CD8+ T cells sorted from blood, taken in a trial of the OX40 agonist ivuxolimab. These receptors were taken from an adult with an advanced solid tumor such as melanoma, head and neck, liver or kidney cancer. Both conserved end residues are part of each CDR3. D genes are given only for firm matches. Where a row states a size, it is once, few, many or the class of an expanded clone; other rows omit it.

V gene	J gene	CDR3 length	clone size	D gene	CDR3 DNA	CDR3 protein
TRBV5-1	TRBJ2-1	16	.	.	TGCGCCAGCAGCTTGAGGTCAGCCCTCTCCTACAATGAGCAGTTCTTC	CASSLRSALSYNEQFF
TRBV27	TRBJ1-1	20	.	.	TGTGCCAGCAGTAAACGTTATGCCGGGCCGGGACCCCTAAAGGTCACTGAAGCTTTCTTT	CASSKRYAGPGPLKVTEAFF
TRBV6-1	TRBJ2-3	15	.	TRBD2	TGTGCCAGCAGTGAACTAGCGGGTAGCACAGATACGCAGTATTTT	CASSELAGSTDTQYF
TRBV6-5	TRBJ1-2	12	.	TRBD1	TGTGCCAGCAGTAGCTCCGGGACAGGGATCACCTTC	CASSSSGTGITF
TRBV7-9	TRBJ1-4	17	.	.	TGTGCCAGCAGCTTAGGTCGGGGAGTTGCAACTAATGAAAAACTGTTTTTT	CASSLGRGVATNEKLFF
TRBV11-3	TRBJ2-2	15	.	TRBD1	TGTGCCAGCAGCACGGGACAGGGGAATACCGGGGAGCTGTTTTTT	CASSTGQGNTGELFF
TRBV30	TRBJ1-1	16	once	TRBD1	TGTGCCTGGAGTAAGTCACCCCGAGGGGGCAACACTGAAGCTTTCTTT	CAWSKSPRGGNTEAFF
TRBV29-1	TRBJ2-3	13	.	.	TGCAGCGTGGTTAGCGGAACCACAGATACGCAGTATTTT	CSVVSGTTDTQYF
TRBV6-5	TRBJ1-2	13	few	.	TGTGCCAGCAGGCGACAGGACCTCTATGGCTACACCTTC	CASRRQDLYGYTF
TRBV7-8	TRBJ2-7	16	.	.	TGTGCCAGCAGCTCACCGGCCTACCTAACCTCCTACGAGCAGTACTTC	CASSSPAYLTSYEQYF
TRBV10-3	TRBJ2-3	16	.	.	TGTGCCATCAGTGAATTGTCAGACCTTAGCACAGATACGCAGTATTTT	CAISELSDLSTDTQYF
TRBV6-1	TRBJ1-5	14	.	TRBD1	TGTGCCAGCAGCCGATCGACAGGGGCTCAGCCCCAGCATTTT	CASSRSTGAQPQHF
TRBV29-1	TRBJ1-2	13	once	TRBD1	TGCAGCGTTTTGACAGGGGGATTCTATGGCTACACCTTC	CSVLTGGFYGYTF
TRBV5-4	TRBJ1-3	14	.	.	TGTGCCAGCAGCCCCTCGGGGGCTGGAAACACCATATATTTT	CASSPSGAGNTIYF
TRBV6-4	TRBJ2-3	15	.	TRBD2	TGTGCCAGCAGTGGAAGAGCGGGAAGCACAGATACGCAGTATTTT	CASSGRAGSTDTQYF
TRBV5-1	TRBJ1-3	15	once	.	TGCGCCAGCAGCCAGCCGGGGGAGGGAGGAAACACCATATATTTT	CASSQPGEGGNTIYF
TRBV4-1	TRBJ1-2	13	.	.	TGCGCCAGCAGCCACCCAGAAGTCTATGGCTACACCTTC	CASSHPEVYGYTF
TRBV23-1	TRBJ2-7	11	few	.	TGCGCCAGTCGCAGGGGAGGCGAGCAGTACTTC	CASRRGGEQYF
TRBV7-8	TRBJ2-3	14	.	.	TGTGCCAGCAGCTCCACGGGAGTCCCAGATACGCAGTATTTT	CASSSTGVPDTQYF
TRBV28	TRBJ2-7	12	.	TRBD1	TGTGCCAGCATCGGACAGGGTGACGAGCAGTACTTC	CASIGQGDEQYF
TRBV9	TRBJ1-2	15	once	TRBD1	TGTGCCAGCAGCGCCGAAGACAGGGATGGCTATGGCTACACCTTC	CASSAEDRDGYGYTF
TRBV6-4	TRBJ1-4	15	.	TRBD1	TGTGCCAGACGGACAGGGGGCGCAACTAATGAAAAACTGTTTTTT	CARRTGGATNEKLFF
TRBV7-9	TRBJ1-1	14	once	TRBD1	TGTGCCAGCAGCTTTGGACGGCCCAGGGGGGAAGCTTTCTTT	CASSFGRPRGEAFF
TRBV9	TRBJ2-6	17	.	.	TGTGCCAGCAGCGTATGGACAGCCAACTCTGGGGCCAACGTCCTGACTTTC	CASSVWTANSGANVLTF
TRBV6-1	TRBJ2-2	17	.	.	TGTGCCAGCAGTGTACGACTGGTAGCGAAGAACACCGGGGAGCTGTTTTTT	CASSVRLVAKNTGELFF
TRBV5-1	TRBJ1-2	13	.	TRBD1	TGCGCCAGCAGCTTGGCAGGGGGCAATGGCTACACCTTC	CASSLAGGNGYTF
TRBV7-2	TRBJ2-1	14	few	.	TGTGCCAGCAGCTTGGCCGGTCCTACAGGTGAGCAGTTCTTC	CASSLAGPTGEQFF
TRBV30	TRBJ2-1	13	few	.	TGTGCCTGGAGTAGTGGAACAGACAATGAGCAGTTCTTC	CAWSSGTDNEQFF
TRBV6-5	TRBJ2-7	13	few	.	TGTGCCAGCAGGGGAGGACAGAGCTACGAGCAGTACTTC	CASRGGQSYEQYF
TRBV7-2	TRBJ2-1	14	.	.	TGTGCCAGCATCATGGGGCAAACCTACAATGAGCAGTTCTTC	CASIMGQTYNEQFF
TRBV6-5	TRBJ1-3	15	.	.	TGTGCCAGCAGTTACACGGGCCCCTCTGGAAACACCATATATTTT	CASSYTGPSGNTIYF
TRBV27	TRBJ2-1	15	.	.	TGTGCCAGCAGTTTAGGTGGGGGGAGGTCTAATGAGCAGTTCTTC	CASSLGGGRSNEQFF
TRBV7-9	TRBJ2-1	14	.	.	TGTGCCAGCAGCTTCCCTGGCTCCTACAATGAGCAGTTCTTC	CASSFPGSYNEQFF
TRBV5-6	TRBJ2-7	14	.	TRBD1	TGTGCCAGCAGCAGGACAGGGGGTTCCTACGAGCAGTACTTC	CASSRTGGSYEQYF
TRBV21-1	TRBJ1-3	21	.	.	TGTGCCAGCAGCAAAGGGGAAAAAGATGACAGGTCCCTGAACTCTGGAAACACCATATATTTT	CASSKGEKDDRSLNSGNTIYF
TRBV9	TRBJ2-2	13	.	.	TGTGCCAGCAGGGCCTCAGGGACCGGGGAGCTGTTTTTT	CASRASGTGELFF
TRBV7-9	TRBJ1-2	15	few	TRBD1	TGTGCCAGCAGCTCCCCGGACAGGGCACTATATGGCTACACCTTC	CASSSPDRALYGYTF
TRBV28	TRBJ1-1	15	.	.	TGTGCCAGCAGTTTTGCATCCGCTGGAAAGGGGGAAGCTTTCTTT	CASSFASAGKGEAFF
TRBV21-1	TRBJ1-1	13	.	.	TGTGCCAGCAGCAAACCCAAGAACACTGAAGCTTTCTTT	CASSKPKNTEAFF
TRBV28	TRBJ2-5	14	.	TRBD1	TGTGCCAGCAGCTTAGGGGACAGGGAAGAGACCCAGTACTTC	CASSLGDREETQYF
TRBV7-5	TRBJ2-7	12	.	.	TGTGTCAGAGGCCCACCCGGTTACGAGCAGTACTTC	CVRGPPGYEQYF
TRBV9	TRBJ2-7	15	.	TRBD1	TGTGCCAGCAGCGCCGCCGGGACAGTTGCCTACGAGCAGTACTTC	CASSAAGTVAYEQYF
TRBV7-2	TRBJ1-1	14	.	.	TGTGCCAGCAGCCCACAGGTATACGGCACTGAAGCTTTCTTT	CASSPQVYGTEAFF
TRBV6-6	TRBJ2-3	12	.	.	TGTGCCACGGGACTTTCCTGGGATACGCAGTATTTT	CATGLSWDTQYF
TRBV7-9	TRBJ2-1	15	.	TRBD1	TGTGCCAGCAGCCAAACAGGGGCCTTGGGGAATGAGCAGTTCTTC	CASSQTGALGNEQFF
TRBV7-9	TRBJ2-7	14	.	TRBD1	TGTGCCAGCAGCCCGCCCACAGGGGTCTACGAGCAGTACTTC	CASSPPTGVYEQYF
TRBV6-6	TRBJ2-7	12	.	.	TGTGCCAGCAATCAGCAGGGCTACGAGCAGTACTTC	CASNQQGYEQYF
TRBV5-1	TRBJ2-5	16	once	.	TGCGCCAGCAGCTTGGTTTCCCCATGGTACCAAGAGACCCAGTACTTC	CASSLVSPWYQETQYF
TRBV29-1	TRBJ2-7	12	.	.	TGCAGCGTTGAAGCAGCCCCCTACGAGCAGTACTTC	CSVEAAPYEQYF
TRBV27	TRBJ2-3	14	.	TRBD2	TGTGCCAGCAGTACCGGGACTAGCACAAATACGCAGTATTTT	CASSTGTSTNTQYF
TRBV18	TRBJ2-6	18	.	.	TGTGCCAGCTCACCCAACCGGGTTGCCTCCTCTGGGGCCAACGTCCTGACTTTC	CASSPNRVASSGANVLTF
TRBV2	TRBJ2-7	12	.	.	TGTGCCAGCACACCACATCGAAGGGAGCAGTACTTC	CASTPHRREQYF
TRBV18	TRBJ2-5	12	.	.	TGTGCCAGCAGACAGGTCCAAGAGACCCAGTACTTC	CASRQVQETQYF
TRBV5-1	TRBJ1-1	17	.	.	TGCGCCAGCAGCGTAAATCCACAGGGAGGGAGAAACACTGAAGCTTTCTTT	CASSVNPQGGRNTEAFF
TRBV13	TRBJ2-7	13	.	.	TGTGCCAGCAGCTTAGGACGGGGATACGAGCAGTACTTC	CASSLGRGYEQYF
TRBV28	TRBJ1-1	14	.	TRBD1	TGTGCCTCACAAATCGGACAGGGGTATACTGAAGCTTTCTTT	CASQIGQGYTEAFF
TRBV4-2	TRBJ2-3	19	.	TRBD2	TGTGCCAGCAGCCAGCCGCCGGGACTAGCGGCGAAGGTTGCAGATACGCAGTATTTT	CASSQPPGLAAKVADTQYF
TRBV6-5	TRBJ2-1	15	.	TRBD1	TGTGCCAGCTCACAGGGACAGGGGGTTACCAATGAGCAGTTCTTC	CASSQGQGVTNEQFF
TRBV2	TRBJ2-5	17	.	TRBD2	TGTGCCAGCAGTCGGGGAGCGGGGGTTGAGCTGCGGGAGACCCAGTACTTC	CASSRGAGVELRETQYF